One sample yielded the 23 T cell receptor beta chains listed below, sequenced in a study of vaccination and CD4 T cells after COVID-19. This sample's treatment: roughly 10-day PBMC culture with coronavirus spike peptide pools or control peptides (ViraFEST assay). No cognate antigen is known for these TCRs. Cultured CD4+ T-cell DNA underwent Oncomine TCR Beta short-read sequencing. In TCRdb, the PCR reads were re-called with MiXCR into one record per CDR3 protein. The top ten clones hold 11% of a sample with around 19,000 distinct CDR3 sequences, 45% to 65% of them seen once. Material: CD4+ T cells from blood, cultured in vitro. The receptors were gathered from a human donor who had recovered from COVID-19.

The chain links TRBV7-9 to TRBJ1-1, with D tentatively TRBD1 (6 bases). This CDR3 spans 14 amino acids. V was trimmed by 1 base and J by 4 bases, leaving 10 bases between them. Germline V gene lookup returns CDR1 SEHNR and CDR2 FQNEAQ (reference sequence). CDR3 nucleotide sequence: TGTGCCAGCAGCTTAGGGGGGCGCAGCACTGAAGCTTTCTTT. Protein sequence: CASSLGGRSTEAFF.

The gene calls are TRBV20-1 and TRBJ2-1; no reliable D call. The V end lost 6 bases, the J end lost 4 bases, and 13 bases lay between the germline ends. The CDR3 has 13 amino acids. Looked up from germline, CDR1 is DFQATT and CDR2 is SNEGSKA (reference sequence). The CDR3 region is CSAQDQKYNEQFF. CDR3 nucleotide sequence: TGCAGTGCCCAGGACCAAAAATACAATGAGCAGTTCTTC.

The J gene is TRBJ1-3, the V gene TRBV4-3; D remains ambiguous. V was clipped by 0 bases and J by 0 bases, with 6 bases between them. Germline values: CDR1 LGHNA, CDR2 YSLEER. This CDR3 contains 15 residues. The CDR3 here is CASSQDTYSGNTIYF. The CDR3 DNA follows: TGCGCCAGCAGCCAAGACACCTACTCTGGAAACACCATATATTTT.

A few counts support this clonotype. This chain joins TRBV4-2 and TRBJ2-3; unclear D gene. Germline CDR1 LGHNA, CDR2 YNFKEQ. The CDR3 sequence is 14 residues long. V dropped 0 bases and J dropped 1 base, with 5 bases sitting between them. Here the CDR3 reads CASSQDYGTDTQYF. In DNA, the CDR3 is TGTGCCAGCAGCCAAGATTACGGCACAGATACGCAGTATTTT.

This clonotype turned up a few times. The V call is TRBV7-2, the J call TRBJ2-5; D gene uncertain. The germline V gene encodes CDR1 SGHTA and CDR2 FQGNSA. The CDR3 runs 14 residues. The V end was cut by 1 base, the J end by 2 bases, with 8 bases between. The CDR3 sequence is CASSLVAAQETQYF. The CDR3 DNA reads TGTGCCAGCAGCTTAGTAGCAGCTCAAGAGACCCAGTACTTC.

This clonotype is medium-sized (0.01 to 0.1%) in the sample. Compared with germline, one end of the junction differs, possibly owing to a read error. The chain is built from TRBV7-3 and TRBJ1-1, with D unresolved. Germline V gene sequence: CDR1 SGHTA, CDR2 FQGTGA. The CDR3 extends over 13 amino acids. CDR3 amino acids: CASSITSGTTAFF. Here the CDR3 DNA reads TGTGCCAGCAGCATAACTTCGGGTACGACAGCTTTCTTT.

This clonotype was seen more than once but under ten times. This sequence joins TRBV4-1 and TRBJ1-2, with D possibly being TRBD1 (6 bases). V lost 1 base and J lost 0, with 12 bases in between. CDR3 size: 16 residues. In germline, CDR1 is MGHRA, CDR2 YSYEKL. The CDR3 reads CASSQVQGLTNYGYTF. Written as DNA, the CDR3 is TGCGCCAGCAGCCAAGTGCAGGGGCTGACTAACTATGGCTACACCTTC.

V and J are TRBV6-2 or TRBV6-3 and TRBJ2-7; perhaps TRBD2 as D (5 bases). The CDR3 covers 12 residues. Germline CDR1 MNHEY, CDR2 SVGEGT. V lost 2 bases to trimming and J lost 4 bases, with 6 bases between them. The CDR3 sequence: CASSYTRYEQYF. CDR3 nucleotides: TGTGCCAGCAGTTACACTAGGTACGAGCAGTACTTC.

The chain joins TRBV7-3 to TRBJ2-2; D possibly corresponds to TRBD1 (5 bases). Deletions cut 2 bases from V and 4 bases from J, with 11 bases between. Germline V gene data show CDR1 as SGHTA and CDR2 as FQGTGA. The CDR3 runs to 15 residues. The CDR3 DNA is TGTGCCAGCAGCTTATTGACAGAGCCCACCGGGGAGCTGTTTTTT. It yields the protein CASSLLTEPTGELFF.

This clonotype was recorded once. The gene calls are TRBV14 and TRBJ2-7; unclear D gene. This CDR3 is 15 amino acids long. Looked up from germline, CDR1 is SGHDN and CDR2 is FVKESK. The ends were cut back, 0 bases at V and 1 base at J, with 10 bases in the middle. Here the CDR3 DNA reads TGTGCCAGCAGCCAAGATATAGCTAGATCCTACGAGCAGTACTTC. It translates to CASSQDIARSYEQYF. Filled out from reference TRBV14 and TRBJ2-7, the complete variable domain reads EAGVTQFPSHSVIEKGQTVTLRCDPISGHDNLYWYRRVMGKEIKFLLHFVKESKQDESGMPNNRFLAERTGGTYSTLKVQPAELEDSGVYFCASSQDIARSYEQYFGPGTRLTVT.

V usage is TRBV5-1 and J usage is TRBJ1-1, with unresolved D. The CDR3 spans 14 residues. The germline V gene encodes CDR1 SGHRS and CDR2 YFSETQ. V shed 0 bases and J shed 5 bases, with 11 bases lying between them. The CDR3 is CASSLEAGGTEAFF. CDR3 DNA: TGCGCCAGCAGCTTGGAGGCGGGTGGGACTGAAGCTTTCTTT.

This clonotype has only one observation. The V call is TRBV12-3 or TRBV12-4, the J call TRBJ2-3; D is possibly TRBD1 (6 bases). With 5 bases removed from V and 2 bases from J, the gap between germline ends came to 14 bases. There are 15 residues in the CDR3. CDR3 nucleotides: TGTGCCAGCAGTCAACAGGGTACCTTCACAGATACGCAGTATTTT. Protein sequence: CASSQQGTFTDTQYF.

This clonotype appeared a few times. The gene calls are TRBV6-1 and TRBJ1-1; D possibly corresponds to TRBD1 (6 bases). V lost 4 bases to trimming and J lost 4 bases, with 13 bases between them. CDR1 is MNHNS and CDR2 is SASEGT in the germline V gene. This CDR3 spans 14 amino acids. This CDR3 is CASSGRGGSTEAFF. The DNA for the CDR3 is TGTGCCAGCAGTGGGAGGGGGGGGAGCACTGAAGCTTTCTTT.

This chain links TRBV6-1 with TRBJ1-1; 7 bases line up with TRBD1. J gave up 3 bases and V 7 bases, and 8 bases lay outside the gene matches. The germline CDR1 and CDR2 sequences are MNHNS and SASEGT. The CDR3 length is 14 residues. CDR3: CASTPGGMYTEAFF. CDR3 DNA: TGTGCCAGCACTCCAGGGGGAATGTACACTGAAGCTTTCTTT.

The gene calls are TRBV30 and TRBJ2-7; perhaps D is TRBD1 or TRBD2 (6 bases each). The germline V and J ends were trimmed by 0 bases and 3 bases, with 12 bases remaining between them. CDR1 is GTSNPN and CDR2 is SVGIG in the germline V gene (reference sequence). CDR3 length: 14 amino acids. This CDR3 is CAWSVKGEVYEQYF. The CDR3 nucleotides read TGTGCCTGGAGTGTTAAGGGGGAGGTCTACGAGCAGTACTTC. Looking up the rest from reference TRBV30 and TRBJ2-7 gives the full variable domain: SQTIHQWPATLVQPVGSPLSLECTVEGTSNPNLYWYRQAAGRGLQLLFYSVGIGQISSEVPQNLSASRPQDRQFILSSKKLLLSDSGFYLCAWSVKGEVYEQYFGPGTRLTVT.

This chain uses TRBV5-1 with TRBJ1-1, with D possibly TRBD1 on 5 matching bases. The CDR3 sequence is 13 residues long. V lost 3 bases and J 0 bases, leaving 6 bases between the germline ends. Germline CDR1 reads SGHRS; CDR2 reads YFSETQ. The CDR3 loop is CASSWDLNTEAFF. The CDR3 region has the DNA TGCGCCAGCAGCTGGGACCTGAACACTGAAGCTTTCTTT.

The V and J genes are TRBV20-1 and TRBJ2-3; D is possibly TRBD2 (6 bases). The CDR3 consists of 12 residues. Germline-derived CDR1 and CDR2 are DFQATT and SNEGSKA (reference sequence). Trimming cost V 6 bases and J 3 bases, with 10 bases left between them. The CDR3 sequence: CSALGLTDTQYF. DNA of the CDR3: TGCAGTGCCCTGGGACTGACAGATACGCAGTATTTT.

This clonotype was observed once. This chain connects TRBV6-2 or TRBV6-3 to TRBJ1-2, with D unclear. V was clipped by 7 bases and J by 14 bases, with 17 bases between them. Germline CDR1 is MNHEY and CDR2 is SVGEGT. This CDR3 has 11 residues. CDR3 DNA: TGTGCCAGCACCGATGGACCGCCTAAAACCTTC. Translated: CASTDGPPKTF.

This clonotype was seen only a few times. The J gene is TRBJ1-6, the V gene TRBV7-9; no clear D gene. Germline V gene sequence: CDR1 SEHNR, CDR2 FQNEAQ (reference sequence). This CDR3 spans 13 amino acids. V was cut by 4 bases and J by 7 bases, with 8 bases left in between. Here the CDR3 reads CASSYRDNSPLHF. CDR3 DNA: TGTGCCAGCAGCTATCGAGACAATTCACCCCTCCACTTT.

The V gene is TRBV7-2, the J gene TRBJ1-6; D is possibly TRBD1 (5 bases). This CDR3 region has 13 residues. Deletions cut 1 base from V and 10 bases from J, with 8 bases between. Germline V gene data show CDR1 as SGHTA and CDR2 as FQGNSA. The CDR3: CASSLDRRSPLHF. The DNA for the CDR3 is TGTGCCAGCAGCTTAGACAGGAGGTCACCCCTCCACTTT.

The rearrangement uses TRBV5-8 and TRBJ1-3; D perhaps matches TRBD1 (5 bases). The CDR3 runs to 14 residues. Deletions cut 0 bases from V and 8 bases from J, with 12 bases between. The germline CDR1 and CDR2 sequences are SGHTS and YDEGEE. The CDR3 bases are TGTGCCAGCAGCTTGGCCCAGTCGGGACACACCATATATTTT. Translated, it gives CASSLAQSGHTIYF.

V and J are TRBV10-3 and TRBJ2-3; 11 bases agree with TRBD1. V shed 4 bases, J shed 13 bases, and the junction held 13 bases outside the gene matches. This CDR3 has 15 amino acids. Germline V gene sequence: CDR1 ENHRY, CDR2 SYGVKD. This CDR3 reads CAISAGVQWDRGEYF. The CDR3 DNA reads TGTGCCATCAGTGCGGGGGTGCAATGGGACAGGGGGGAGTATTTT.

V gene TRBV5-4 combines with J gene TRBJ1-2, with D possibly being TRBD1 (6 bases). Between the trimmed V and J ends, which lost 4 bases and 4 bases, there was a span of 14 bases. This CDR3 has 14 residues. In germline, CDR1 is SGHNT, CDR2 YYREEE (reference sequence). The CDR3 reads CASSNAGGTYGYTF. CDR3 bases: TGTGCCAGCAGCAATGCCGGGGGCACCTATGGCTACACCTTC.